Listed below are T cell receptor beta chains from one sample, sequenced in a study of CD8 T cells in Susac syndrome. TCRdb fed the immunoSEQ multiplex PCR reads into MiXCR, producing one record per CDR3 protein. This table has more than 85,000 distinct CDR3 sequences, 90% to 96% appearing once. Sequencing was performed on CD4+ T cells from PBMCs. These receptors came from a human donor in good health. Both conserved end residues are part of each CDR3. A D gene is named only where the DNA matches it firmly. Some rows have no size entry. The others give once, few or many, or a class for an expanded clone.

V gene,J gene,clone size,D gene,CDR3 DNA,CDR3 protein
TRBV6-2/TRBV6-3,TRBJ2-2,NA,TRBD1,TGTGCCAGCAGAAACCCGACAGGGACCGGGGAGCTGTTTTTT,CASRNPTGTGELFF
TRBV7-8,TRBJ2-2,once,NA,TGTGCCAGCAGCAATAGGGACACCGGGGAGCTGTTTTTT,CASSNRDTGELFF
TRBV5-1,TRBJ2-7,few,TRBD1,TGCGCCAGCAGCTTGGATAGCCCCGGGACAGGGAGCGAGCAGTACTTC,CASSLDSPGTGSEQYF
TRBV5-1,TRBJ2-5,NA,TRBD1,TGCGCCAGCAGCCCAGGACAGGCGAACCCGGAGACCCAGTACTTC,CASSPGQANPETQYF
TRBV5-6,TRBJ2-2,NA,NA,TGTGCCAGCAGCTGGAGTGCAGGGAGGCCCAACACCGGGGAGCTGTTTTTT,CASSWSAGRPNTGELFF
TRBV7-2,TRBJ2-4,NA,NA,TGTGCCAGCAGCTTGCAGGTCGGTGGAAAAAACATTCAGTACTTC,CASSLQVGGKNIQYF
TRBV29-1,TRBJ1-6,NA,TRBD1,TGCAGCGTGAAAATGACAGGGGGCGAGTCACCCCTCCACTTT,CSVKMTGGESPLHF
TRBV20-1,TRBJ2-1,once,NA,TGCAGTGCTAGAGAAGGGCGGGGCTCCTACAATGAGCAGTTCTTC,CSAREGRGSYNEQFF
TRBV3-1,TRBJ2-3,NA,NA,TGTGCCAGCAGCCAAGGGTTGAGCCTAACAGATACGCAGTATTTT,CASSQGLSLTDTQYF
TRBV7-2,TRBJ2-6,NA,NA,TGTGCCTCCGCGGGCGGGGCCAACGTCCTGACTTTC,CASAGGANVLTF
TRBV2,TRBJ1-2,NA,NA,TGTGCCAGCAGTGAGGACAGAATCTATGGCTACACCTTC,CASSEDRIYGYTF
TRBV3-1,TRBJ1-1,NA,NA,TGTGCCAGCAGCCCCGGGGCCGGGTACGCCTTGAACACTGAAGCTTTCTTT,CASSPGAGYALNTEAFF
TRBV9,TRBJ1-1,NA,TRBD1,TGTGCCAGCAGGGAGCCAACAGGGGAGAGAGGTGAAGCTTTCTTT,CASREPTGERGEAFF
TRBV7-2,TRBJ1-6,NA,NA,TGTGCCAGCAGCTTAGTAGTCTCCCTCAATTCACCCCTCCACTTT,CASSLVVSLNSPLHF
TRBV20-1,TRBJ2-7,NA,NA,TGCAGTGCTAGAACGCAGGCCTACGAGCAGTACTTC,CSARTQAYEQYF
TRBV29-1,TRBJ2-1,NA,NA,TGCAGCGTTGATTCTGACAGCTACAATGAGCAGTTCTTC,CSVDSDSYNEQFF
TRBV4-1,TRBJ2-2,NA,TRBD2,TGCGCCAGCAGCCAAGGGCTAGCGGGTACTGCCGGGGAGCTGTTTTTT,CASSQGLAGTAGELFF
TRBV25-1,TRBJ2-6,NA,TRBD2,TGTGCCAGCAGGGCGTCTAGCGGGAGTTATGGGGCCAACGTCCTGACTTTC,CASRASSGSYGANVLTF
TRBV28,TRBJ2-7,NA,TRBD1,TGTGCCAGCAGTTTCGAATACGGGACAGGATCCTACGAGCAGTACTTC,CASSFEYGTGSYEQYF
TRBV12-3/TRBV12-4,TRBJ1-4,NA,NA,TGTGCCAGCAGTTGGTGGTTAGGTGCTGAAAAACTGTTTTTT,CASSWWLGAEKLFF
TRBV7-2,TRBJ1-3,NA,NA,TGTGCCAGCAGCTTTGGGAAAACTGGAAACACCATATATTTT,CASSFGKTGNTIYF
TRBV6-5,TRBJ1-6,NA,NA,TGTGCCAGCAGTTATAAACAGGGTCCAGGGTCACCCCTCCACTTT,CASSYKQGPGSPLHF
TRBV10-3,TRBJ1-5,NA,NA,TGTGCCATCAGTGAGTCGTCTTCTTCTAGAACAGGGTCTCAGCATTTT,CAISESSSSRTGSQHF
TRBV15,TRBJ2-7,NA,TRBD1,TGTGCCACCAGCAGAGAAAGGAAGGGACAGGGGCTTAAGCAGTACTTC,CATSRERKGQGLKQYF
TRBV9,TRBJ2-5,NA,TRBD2,TGTGCCAGCAGCGTAGTCGGTATTCCGGGGGGGCCACAAGAGACCCAGTACTTC,CASSVVGIPGGPQETQYF
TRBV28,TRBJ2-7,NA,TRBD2,TGTGCCAGCAGTTCTCATGGACTAGCGGGGGACGAGCAGTACTTC,CASSSHGLAGDEQYF
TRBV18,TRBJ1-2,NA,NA,TGTGCCAGCTCACCACCGGCGTCCCGTTCGATGGGCTACACCTTC,CASSPPASRSMGYTF
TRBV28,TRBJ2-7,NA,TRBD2,TGTGCCAGCAGCCCCCAGGCGGGAGGTAACGAGCAGTACTTC,CASSPQAGGNEQYF
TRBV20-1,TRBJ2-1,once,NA,TGCAGTGCTAGAGATGGAGGCTCCGCCTACAATGAGCAGTTCTTC,CSARDGGSAYNEQFF
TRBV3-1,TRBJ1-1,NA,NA,TGTGCCAGCAGCCAAGTTGAGGGGGGGAGGACTGAAGCTTTCTTT,CASSQVEGGRTEAFF
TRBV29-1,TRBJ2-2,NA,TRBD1,TGCAGCGCGGGACAGGGGTTCAACACCGGGGAGCTGTTTTTT,CSAGQGFNTGELFF
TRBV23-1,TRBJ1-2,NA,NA,TGCGCCAGCAGTCCAATAGGGATTTCTGGCTACACCTTC,CASSPIGISGYTF
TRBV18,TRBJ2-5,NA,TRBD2,TGTGCCAGCTCCCGCGCCGGACTAGCGGGTCAAGAGACCCAGTACTTC,CASSRAGLAGQETQYF
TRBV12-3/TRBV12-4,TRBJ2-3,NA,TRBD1,TGTGCCAGCAGTTTAGGGGACAGCCCTAGCACAGATACGCAGTATTTT,CASSLGDSPSTDTQYF
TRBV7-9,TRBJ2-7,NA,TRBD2,TGTGCCAGTCTAGCGGGAGGGCCTAACGAGCAGTACTTC,CASLAGGPNEQYF
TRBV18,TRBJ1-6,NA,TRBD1,TGTGCCAGCTCACTCCGACAGGGGAATTCACCCCTCCACTTT,CASSLRQGNSPLHF
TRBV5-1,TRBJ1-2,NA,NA,TGCGCCAGCAGCCCGGGTGTGAAGGGCTACACCTTC,CASSPGVKGYTF
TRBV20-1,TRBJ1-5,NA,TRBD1,TGCAGTGCTAGAGAAGGACAGGGGGCCCTCAATCAGCCCCAGCATTTT,CSAREGQGALNQPQHF
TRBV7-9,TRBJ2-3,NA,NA,TGTGCCAGCAGCTTAGGTGCGGGCTCCGGTCGGGGGCAGTATTTT,CASSLGAGSGRGQYF
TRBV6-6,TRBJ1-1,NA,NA,TGTGCCAGCATATACCGGACGCAGAACACTGAAGCTTTCTTT,CASIYRTQNTEAFF
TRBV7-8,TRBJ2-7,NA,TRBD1,TGTGCCAGCAGCTTAAGACAGGGCCCCCTAGGGCAGTACTTC,CASSLRQGPLGQYF
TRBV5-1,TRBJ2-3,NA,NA,TGCGCCAGCAGCTTAGGCCCAAACACAGATACGCAGTATTTT,CASSLGPNTDTQYF